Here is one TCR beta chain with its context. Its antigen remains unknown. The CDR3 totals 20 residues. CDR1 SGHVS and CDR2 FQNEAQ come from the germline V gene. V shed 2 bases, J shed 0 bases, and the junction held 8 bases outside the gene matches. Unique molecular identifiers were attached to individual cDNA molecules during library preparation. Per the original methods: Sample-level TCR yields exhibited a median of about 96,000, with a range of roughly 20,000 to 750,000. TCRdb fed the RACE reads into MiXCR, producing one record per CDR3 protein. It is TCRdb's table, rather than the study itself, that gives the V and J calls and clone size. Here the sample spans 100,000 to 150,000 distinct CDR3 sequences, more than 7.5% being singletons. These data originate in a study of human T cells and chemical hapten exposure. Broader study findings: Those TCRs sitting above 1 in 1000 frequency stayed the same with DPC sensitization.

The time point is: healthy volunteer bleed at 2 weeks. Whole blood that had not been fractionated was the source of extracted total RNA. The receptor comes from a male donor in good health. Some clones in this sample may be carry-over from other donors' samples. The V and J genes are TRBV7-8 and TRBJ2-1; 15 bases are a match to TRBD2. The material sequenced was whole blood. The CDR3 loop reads CASSLTRTSGRGVSYNEQFF. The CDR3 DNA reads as TGTGCCAGCAGCTTAACTCGGACTAGCGGGAGGGGAGTCTCCTACAATGAGCAGTTCTTC.